One and the same sample provided the 32 T cell receptor beta chains below, sequenced in a study of regulatory T cells in long-lasting Graves disease. The authors built TCR beta libraries using iRepertoire HTBI primers and Arm-PCR of CDR3 regions. Each CDR3 protein gets one entry after TCRdb re-called the multiplex PCR reads with MiXCR. The table records 650,000 to 700,000 distinct CDR3 sequences, around 32% of them present only once. Documented time point: persistent/refractory GD, antithyroid drugs over 5 years with positive TRAb. TCR sequences were obtained from RNA taken from PBMCs. The sample in question was peripheral blood mononuclear cells (PBMCs), obtained when the disease was refractory, from a patient treated with antithyroid drugs. Source of these receptors: a female donor with Graves disease.

V is TRBV19 and J is TRBJ1-2; D perhaps matches TRBD1 (6 bases). Germline CDR1 and CDR2: LNHDA and SQIVND (reference sequence). Between the trimmed V and J ends, which lost 6 bases and 2 bases, there was a span of 16 bases. The CDR3 totals 15 residues. The CDR3 DNA sequence: TGTGCCAGTAGCGAAGTGGACAGATTCAACTATGGCTACACCTTC. Translating it yields CASSEVDRFNYGYTF.

In this sample, this clonotype turned up a few times. CDR3 in amino acids: CASSLAGDWNTQYF. CDR3 bases: TGTGCCAGCAGCCTAGCGGGAGATTGGAATACGCAGTATTTT. The genes are TRBV28 and TRBJ2-3; 10 bases fit TRBD2. V lost 6 bases, J lost 7 bases, and 7 bases stayed unmatched. In germline, CDR1 is MDHEN, CDR2 SYDVKM. CDR3 length equals 14 residues.

The rearrangement links TRBV12-3 or TRBV12-4 to TRBJ1-2, with 9 bases matching TRBD1. J gave up 2 bases and V 6 bases, and 4 bases lay outside the gene matches. The CDR3 has 14 residues. CDR3 loop: CASRFTGGNYGYTF. The DNA for the CDR3 is TGTGCCAGCAGATTCACAGGGGGCAACTATGGCTACACCTTC.

In this sample, this clonotype turned up a few times. The rearrangement joins TRBV29-1 to TRBJ2-2; 12 bases match TRBD2. Trimming at V came to 5 bases and at J to 2 bases, leaving 6 bases not matched to a gene. The CDR3 has 16 residues. The germline V gene has CDR1 SQVTM and CDR2 ANQGSEA. The CDR3 sequence is CSVRLAGGPNTGELFF. CDR3 in DNA: TGCAGCGTTCGTCTAGCGGGAGGGCCAAACACCGGGGAGCTGTTTTTT.

In regard to this clonotype: An end of the junction does not agree with germline; a read error may underlie this. The chain carries TRBV6-1 and TRBJ2-5; 8 nucleotides match TRBD1. CDR3 size: 14 residues. From germline, CDR1 is MNHNS and CDR2 SASEGT. The CDR3 loop is CASSRLTQGALESF. The DNA for the CDR3 is TGTGCCAGCAGTCGACTGACGCAGGGGGCACTTGAAAGCTTC.

This clonotype was detected a few times. The chain carries TRBV10-3 and TRBJ1-2; 8 nucleotides match TRBD1. This CDR3 spans 12 amino acids. Germline V gene sequence: CDR1 ENHRY, CDR2 SYGVKD. Trimming removed 8 bases from V and 9 bases from J; junction bases left unmatched: 8. Written as DNA, the CDR3 is TGTGCCATCGAATATGGACAGGGAAGCTACACCTTC. It encodes CAIEYGQGSYTF.

This clonotype was detected a few times. The chain joins TRBV7-9 to TRBJ2-2; D possibly matches TRBD1 or TRBD2 (6 bases each). The length of the CDR3 is 16 residues. CDR1 and CDR2 from the germline V gene are SEHNR and FQNEAQ (reference sequence). The V gene lost 5 bases and the J gene lost 4 bases, with 17 bases spanning the gap. CDR3 DNA: TGTGCCAGCAGCCCCGGGGGCACGATAGGCACCGGGGAGCTGTTTTTT. The encoded protein is CASSPGGTIGTGELFF.

As for this clonotype: One base away lies a much larger clone, so this may be a sequencing read error. Here the CDR3 omits its conserved ending phenylalanine or tryptophan, so a read error is the likely source. The chain recombines TRBV28 with TRBJ1-1; perhaps TRBD1 as D (6 bases). CDR1 MDHEN and CDR2 SYDVKM come from the germline V gene. Between the trimmed V and J ends, which lost 7 bases and 7 bases, there was a span of 13 bases. CDR3 size: 12 residues. The CDR3: CASTSQGSEAFL. The CDR3 DNA reads as TGTGCCAGCACCTCTCAGGGGAGTGAAGCTTTCCTT.

This clonotype was detected only a few times. The chain is built from TRBV4-1 and TRBJ1-4; 8 bases map to TRBD1. Trimming cost V 0 bases and J 8 bases; bases outside gene matches: 8. The CDR3 runs to 16 residues. Germline loops: CDR1 MGHRA, CDR2 YSYEKL. The CDR3 reads CASSQDLGAGGEKLFF. The CDR3 bases are TGCGCCAGCAGCCAAGACCTGGGGGCAGGGGGCGAAAAACTGTTTTTT.

In this sample, this clonotype turned up many times. The gene calls are TRBV2 and TRBJ1-1; no clear D. The CDR3 consists of 14 residues. Germline CDR1 is SNHLY and CDR2 is FYNNEI. The V end was cut by 7 bases, the J end by 1 base, with 13 bases between. The CDR3 region is CASIENPGNTEAFF. CDR3 in DNA: TGTGCCAGCATCGAGAACCCAGGGAACACTGAAGCTTTCTTT.

The gene calls are TRBV5-4 and TRBJ2-7, with no clear D. The germline CDR1 and CDR2 sequences are SGHNT and YYREEE (reference sequence). Trimming cost V 5 bases and J 3 bases, with 6 bases left between them. There are 11 residues in the CDR3. The CDR3 region is CASRRHYEQYF. The CDR3 coding sequence is TGTGCCAGCAGGAGGCACTACGAGCAGTACTTC.

This chain joins TRBV10-3 and TRBJ1-2; D uncertain. The length of the CDR3 is 16 residues. V was trimmed by 0 bases and J by 4 bases, leaving 15 bases between them. Per the germline V gene, CDR1 is ENHRY and CDR2 is SYGVKD. CDR3 protein: CAISESKEIFIYGYTF. Here the CDR3 DNA reads TGTGCCATCAGTGAGTCGAAAGAGATTTTCATCTATGGCTACACCTTC.

A few counts support this clonotype. V and J are TRBV28 and TRBJ1-1; 7 nucleotides match TRBD1. V was pared by 6 bases and J by 0 bases, with 4 bases of the junction left unmatched. Germline CDR1 and CDR2: MDHEN and SYDVKM. This CDR3 comprises 14 residues. The CDR3 loop reads CASRGDSMNTEAFF. The CDR3 DNA reads as TGTGCCAGCAGGGGGGACAGCATGAACACTGAAGCTTTCTTT.

The chain uses TRBV6-1 and TRBJ2-7; 7 nucleotides align to TRBD2. Unmatched junction bases numbered 17, after V lost 6 bases and J lost 0 bases. CDR1 and CDR2 from the germline V gene are MNHNS and SASEGT. The CDR3 runs 18 residues. The CDR3 reads CASRKGWDYLEISYEQYF. CDR3 bases: TGTGCCAGCAGGAAGGGGTGGGACTACCTCGAAATCTCCTACGAGCAGTACTTC.

This clonotype was seen a few times. The chain links TRBV11-1 to TRBJ1-2; 7 nucleotides match TRBD1. V was clipped by 2 bases and J by 4 bases; unmatched bases: 7. Germline CDR1 and CDR2: SGHAT and FQDESV (reference sequence). The CDR3 length is 15 residues. In DNA, the CDR3 is TGTGCCAGCAGCTTAACGGGACAGCCGATCTATGGCTACACCTTC. Protein: CASSLTGQPIYGYTF. Full variable domain (remainder filled in from reference TRBV11-1 and TRBJ1-2): EAEVAQSPRYKITEKSQAVAFWCDPISGHATLYWYRQILGQGPELLVQFQDESVVDDSQLPKDRFSAERLKGVDSTLKIQPAELGDSAMYLCASSLTGQPIYGYTFGSGTRLTVV.

This clonotype was seen a few times. The V gene is TRBV5-4, the J gene TRBJ1-2; D gene uncertain. Germline V gives CDR1 SGHNT, CDR2 YYREEE (reference sequence). Trimming stripped 2 bases from V and 5 bases from J, with 13 bases between. The CDR3 length is 14 residues. This CDR3 reads CASSFGRELYGYTF. The DNA for the CDR3 is TGTGCCAGCAGCTTCGGACGGGAACTTTATGGCTACACCTTC.

This clonotype came up many times. CDR3 sequence: CASRITGTTPYEQYF. The DNA of the CDR3 is TGTGCCAGCAGGATCACCGGGACTACTCCCTACGAGCAGTACTTC. This chain uses TRBV28 with TRBJ2-7, with 7 bases identical to TRBD2. Germline CDR1 is MDHEN and CDR2 is SYDVKM. With 6 bases clipped from V and 2 bases from J, the junction kept 10 bases outside the gene matches. The CDR3 consists of 15 residues.

V usage is TRBV5-1 and J usage is TRBJ2-2; 9 bases match TRBD2. Germline CDR1 SGHRS, CDR2 YFSETQ. This CDR3 contains 17 residues. The V and J ends lost 0 bases and 3 bases, in that order; junction bases with no gene match: 6. The CDR3 loop reads CASSLAGSGSYTGELFF. The CDR3 bases are TGCGCCAGCAGCTTGGCCGGTAGCGGGAGTTACACCGGGGAGCTGTTTTTT.

The chain joins TRBV19 to TRBJ1-5; the D is unclear. This CDR3 is 14 amino acids long. The V and J ends lost 10 bases and 3 bases respectively, with 16 bases between them. CDR1 LNHDA and CDR2 SQIVND come from the germline V gene (reference sequence). The CDR3 reads CAIKGATDNQPQHF. The CDR3, as DNA: TGTGCCATCAAGGGTGCCACGGACAATCAGCCCCAGCATTTT.

The chain joins TRBV10-1 to TRBJ2-5, with D perhaps TRBD1 (5 bases). Germline loops: CDR1 WNHNN, CDR2 SYGVQD (reference sequence). The CDR3 is 15 residues long. Trimming stripped 0 bases from V and 5 bases from J, with 13 bases between. The CDR3 DNA sequence: TGCGCCAGCAGTGAGTCTGGTCGGCAGGGTGAGACCCAGTACTTC. Its translation is CASSESGRQGETQYF.

Of note for this clonotype: Sequence at one end of the junction differs from germline and may be a read error. This chain uses TRBV2 with TRBJ1-1; D remains ambiguous. Germline CDR1 reads SNHLY; CDR2 reads FYNNEI. The CDR3 length is 13 residues. The CDR3 DNA sequence: TGTGTCAGCAGCGGTTCTGGTCACACTGAAGCTTTCTTT. Its protein product is CVSSGSGHTEAFF.

This clonotype came up a few times. The rearrangement links TRBV10-3 to TRBJ2-7; no firm D call. The germline V gene encodes CDR1 ENHRY and CDR2 SYGVKD. The CDR3 runs to 15 residues. V shed 0 bases and J shed 7 bases, with 16 bases lying between them. The CDR3 loop is CAISESSSYLWEQYF. The DNA for the CDR3 is TGTGCCATCAGTGAGTCCAGTTCTTACCTATGGGAGCAGTACTTC.

V gene TRBV7-9 combines with J gene TRBJ2-7, with D possibly TRBD2 on 7 matching bases. Germline CDR1 SEHNR, CDR2 FQNEAQ (reference sequence). V dropped 5 bases and J dropped 6 bases, with 17 bases sitting between them. The CDR3 has 14 amino acids. CDR3: CASSPHSGGPEQYF. CDR3 DNA sequence: TGTGCCAGCAGCCCCCACTCCGGGGGGCCCGAGCAGTACTTC.

This rearrangement joins TRBV6-1 to TRBJ1-2; unclear D gene. CDR1 MNHNS and CDR2 SASEGT come from the germline V gene. Trimming shortened V by 6 bases and J by 4 bases, and 24 bases separated the two germline ends. The CDR3 is 17 amino acids. CDR3 residues: CASRSSPGPKGVYGYTF. The CDR3 coding sequence is TGTGCCAGCAGGTCTAGCCCGGGTCCTAAGGGAGTCTATGGCTACACCTTC.

This chain links TRBV11-2 with TRBJ2-2, with TRBD2 as a possible D gene (6 bases). Germline lookup yields CDR1 SGHAT and CDR2 FQNNGV. Trimming cost V 6 bases and J 2 bases, with 16 bases left between them. This CDR3 contains 16 residues. CDR3 sequence (DNA): TGTGCCAGCAGTGCCATTGGGGGGAAAAACACCGGGGAGCTGTTTTTT. Its translation is CASSAIGGKNTGELFF.

CDR3 sequence (DNA): TGTGCCAGCAATTCAGCTCCGGGACAGGGGGCCGGAAAACTGTTTTTT. Translation: CASNSAPGQGAGKLFF. The genes are TRBV28 and TRBJ1-4, with TRBD1 matching 12 bases. Unmatched junction bases numbered 13, after V lost 7 bases and J lost 10 bases. The V gene's germline CDR1 is MDHEN and CDR2 SYDVKM. This CDR3 contains 16 residues.

This clonotype was seen a few times. This CDR3 reads CASSYAGARGNTEAFF. The CDR3 nucleotides read TGTGCCAGCAGTTACGCAGGGGCGAGGGGGAACACTGAAGCTTTCTTT. The J gene is TRBJ1-1, the V gene TRBV3-1; possibly TRBD1 for D (6 bases). Germline CDR1 LGHDT, CDR2 YNNKEL (reference sequence). V was clipped by 6 bases and J by 1 base, with 18 bases between them. CDR3 length equals 16 residues.

The chain joins TRBV5-4 to TRBJ2-2; 12 bases are shared with TRBD2. CDR3 length: 16 amino acids. CDR1 and CDR2 from the germline V gene are SGHNT and YYREEE (reference sequence). Trimming removed 4 bases from V and 4 bases from J; junction bases left unmatched: 5. CDR3 nucleotides: TGTGCCAGCAGCGATCCGACTAGCGGGAGCACCGGGGAGCTGTTTTTT. Its translation is CASSDPTSGSTGELFF.

Ten or more counts support this clonotype. The V and J genes are TRBV28 and TRBJ1-1, with D perhaps TRBD1 (5 bases). Germline values: CDR1 MDHEN, CDR2 SYDVKM. Trimming took off 3 bases at V and 5 bases at J, with 22 bases between the two ends. The CDR3 spans 17 residues. CDR3 sequence (DNA): TGTGCCAGCAGTTTTGTGGCAACGGGGGTAGATTGGACTGAAGCTTTCTTT. As protein: CASSFVATGVDWTEAFF.

This clonotype came up many times. The chain uses TRBV20-1 and TRBJ1-5; 8 bases align to TRBD1. The CDR3 length is 14 residues. Germline CDR1 is DFQATT and CDR2 is SNEGSKA (reference sequence). With V trimmed by 0 bases and J by 4 bases, 2 bases remained unmatched. DNA of the CDR3: TGCAGTGCTAGAGATTGGGACAGGAATCAGCCCCAGCATTTT. It is translated as CSARDWDRNQPQHF.

This clonotype appeared many times. The chain uses TRBV2 and TRBJ1-4; a weak D match, TRBD1 (6 bases). CDR1 and CDR2 (germline): SNHLY, FYNNEI. The CDR3 extends over 14 amino acids. V was cut by 7 bases and J by 6 bases, with 15 bases left in between. This CDR3 reads CASNSGETDEKLFF. The CDR3 coding sequence is TGTGCCAGCAACTCAGGGGAGACGGATGAAAAACTGTTTTTT.

The V and J genes are TRBV20-1 and TRBJ1-2, with D perhaps matching TRBD1 (5 bases). The V end was cut by 5 bases, the J end by 4 bases, with 17 bases between. The length of the CDR3 is 14 residues. CDR1 DFQATT and CDR2 SNEGSKA come from the germline V gene (reference sequence). CDR3 in amino acids: CSAHSGSFVYGYTF. The DNA of the CDR3 is TGCAGTGCTCACTCAGGGTCTTTTGTCTATGGCTACACCTTC.